The entry that follows covers one T cell receptor (beta chain) sequence. Germline V gene sequence: CDR1 MNHNS, CDR2 SASEGT. Germline trimming cut 6 bases from V and 0 bases from J; bases unmatched to any gene: 8. The CDR3 consists of 16 residues. In the original workflow: Estimates of nucleated cell counts were drawn from the amplification of reference gene primers. Clones were read by immunoSEQ multiplex PCR, and TCRdb kept only the in-frame ones, dropping some. Clone size and V and J calls were adopted from that table, with D and trimming inferred from the DNA. There are roughly 100,000 clones in the sample; 75% to 90% occur only once, and 1.5% to 2% lies in the top ten. The source of the sample is a study of blood T cell repertoires in COVID-19. For the study at large: The analysed material was cDNA or gDNA that came from T cells, B-cell-depleted T cells, or PBMCs.

This clonotype originated in an elderly man with acute or convalescent COVID-19. Sequenced material: peripheral blood. This chain uses TRBV6-1 with TRBJ1-5, with 7 bases fitting TRBD1. CDR3 bases: TGTGCCAGCAGAGAAATGACAGGGAGTAGCAATCAGCCCCAGCATTTT. This gives the protein CASREMTGSSNQPQHF.